This T cell receptor beta chain was captured by sequencing in a study of T cell changes during pregnancy in multiple sclerosis. This clone was seen a single time. Per germline, CDR1 SNHLY and CDR2 FYNNEI. V shed 2 bases and J shed 2 bases, with 10 bases lying between them. CDR3 size: 15 residues. The repertoire was sequenced with immunoSEQ multiplex PCR; TCRdb's copy has only in-frame clones and lacks some. The sample records some 31,000 clones, roughly nine tenths being singletons. V usage is TRBV2 and J usage is TRBJ1-5; weak D call: TRBD1 (5 bases). This specimen consisted of CD8+ T cells from peripheral blood mononuclear cells, obtained in the third trimester of pregnancy. This clonotype was obtained from a female donor with multiple sclerosis, enrolled in a pregnancy study. CDR3 residues: CASSESLTGNQPQHF. The CDR3 coding sequence is TGTGCCAGCAGTGAATCCCTGACAGGCAATCAGCCCCAGCATTTT.